Following are 21 T cell receptor beta chains from one sample sequenced in a study of shared clonotypes between healthy human individuals. Repertoires were generated with immunoSEQ multiplex PCR, while TCRdb's copy carries only in-frame clones and drops some. The sample yields fewer than 1.6 million clones, less than 99% seen once. The sample consisted of naive CD4+ T cells sorted from blood. The subset here: CD45RA+ positively selected. The receptor set was obtained from a man aged 25-45 years in good health.

The chain joins TRBV7-9 to TRBJ2-7; possible D gene TRBD2, 6 bases. The CDR3 is 14 residues long. The V and J ends lost 5 bases and 2 bases respectively, with 13 bases between them. Germline CDR1 and CDR2: SEHNR and FQNEAQ (reference sequence). In DNA, the CDR3 is TGTGCCAGCAGCCCGCCGGGACTCACCTACGAGCAGTACTTC. It codes for CASSPPGLTYEQYF.

The rearrangement uses TRBV11-2 and TRBJ2-2; D uncertain. The germline CDR1 and CDR2 sequences are SGHAT and FQNNGV. V lost 0 bases and J 4 bases, leaving 6 bases between the germline ends. The CDR3 covers 14 residues. The CDR3 loop reads CASSLDYFTGELFF. The CDR3 nucleotides are TGTGCCAGCAGCTTAGATTACTTCACCGGGGAGCTGTTTTTT.

About this clone itself: The sample contains more than one DNA sequence encoding this CDR3. The genes are TRBV5-1 and TRBJ1-2; D perhaps matches TRBD1 (6 bases). V lost 0 bases and J lost 2, with 8 bases in between. This CDR3 comprises 14 residues. Germline V gene data show CDR1 as SGHRS and CDR2 as YFSETQ. The CDR3 sequence: CASSLGQANYGYTF. The CDR3, as DNA: TGCGCCAGCAGCTTGGGACAGGCAAACTATGGCTACACCTTC.

The J gene is TRBJ2-1, the V gene TRBV5-1; D is tentatively TRBD1 or TRBD2 (5 bases each). The CDR3 has 14 residues. Germline V gives CDR1 SGHRS, CDR2 YFSETQ. The ends were cut back, 1 base at V and 6 bases at J, with 11 bases in the middle. The CDR3 sequence: CASSLLGTPNEQFF. CDR3 DNA: TGCGCCAGCAGCTTGCTCGGGACGCCCAATGAGCAGTTCTTC.

CDR3 amino acids: CASRERNRPYEQYF. The CDR3 nucleotides are TGTGCCAGCAGGGAGAGGAATCGGCCCTACGAGCAGTACTTC. The J gene is TRBJ2-7, the V gene TRBV5-4, with D unresolved. CDR1 and CDR2 (germline): SGHNT, YYREEE (reference sequence). The CDR3 contains 14 residues. V lost 5 bases and J lost 2, with 14 bases in between.

V gene TRBV5-1 combines with J gene TRBJ1-2; a weak D match, TRBD1 (5 bases). Deletions cut 6 bases from V and 2 bases from J, with 14 bases between. The germline gives CDR1 SGHRS, CDR2 YFSETQ. The CDR3 totals 14 residues. CDR3 residues: CASNSGTANYGYTF. DNA for the CDR3: TGCGCCAGCAACTCGGGGACGGCAAACTATGGCTACACCTTC. Full variable domain (remainder filled in from reference TRBV5-1 and TRBJ1-2): KAGVTQTPRYLIKTRGQQVTLSCSPISGHRSVSWYQQTPGQGLQFLFEYFSETQRNKGNFPGRFSGRQFSNSRSEMNVSTLELGDSALYLCASNSGTANYGYTFGSGTRLTVV.

This clone was seen just once. The sample has other DNA sequences that encode this CDR3 too. This chain uses TRBV9 with TRBJ2-7; tentatively, D is TRBD1 (5 bases). The CDR3 covers 15 residues. The germline V gene encodes CDR1 SGDLS and CDR2 YYNGEE. V lost 0 bases to trimming and J lost 3 bases, with 13 bases between them. As DNA, the CDR3 is TGTGCCAGCAGCGTAGGACCTGCAGGGCGCTACGAGCAGTACTTC. Translating it yields CASSVGPAGRYEQYF.

This chain joins TRBV5-1 and TRBJ2-3; D assignment may be TRBD1 or TRBD2 (5 bases each). V shed 1 base and J shed 2 bases, with 11 bases lying between them. The CDR3 consists of 15 residues. The germline V gene encodes CDR1 SGHRS and CDR2 YFSETQ. The CDR3 spells CASSLSQGATDTQYF. In nucleotides, the CDR3 is TGCGCCAGCAGCTTGTCGCAGGGAGCCACAGATACGCAGTATTTT.

V gene TRBV5-4 combines with J gene TRBJ1-1, with D possibly matching TRBD1 (6 bases). V lost 3 bases and J 2 bases, leaving 14 bases between the germline ends. This CDR3 comprises 15 residues. Germline assignment: CDR1 SGHNT and CDR2 YYREEE (reference sequence). The CDR3 is CASSSQTGLNTEAFF. The CDR3 DNA reads as TGTGCCAGCAGCTCGCAGACAGGCCTCAACACTGAAGCTTTCTTT.

The rearrangement joins TRBV5-4 to TRBJ1-4, with 11 bases fitting TRBD1. Germline values: CDR1 SGHNT, CDR2 YYREEE (reference sequence). V gave up 3 bases and J gave up 4 bases; unmatched junction bases: 5. This CDR3 has 16 residues. The CDR3 reads CASSSEGQGGNEKLFF. In DNA, the CDR3 is TGTGCCAGCAGCTCAGAGGGACAGGGGGGTAATGAAAAACTGTTTTTT.

The chain joins TRBV7-9 to TRBJ2-6, with 9 bases identical to TRBD1. CDR3 size: 19 residues. V gave up 5 bases and J gave up 2 bases; unmatched junction bases: 13. Per the germline V gene, CDR1 is SEHNR and CDR2 is FQNEAQ (reference sequence). CDR3 bases: TGTGCCAGCAGCCACTCTACAGGGGGCCCCCCCCCTGGGGCCAACGTCCTGACTTTC. Translation: CASSHSTGGPPPGANVLTF.

V usage is TRBV5-4 and J usage is TRBJ2-3; D not certain. Trimming left V 3 bases short and J 4 bases short, with 6 bases between. This CDR3 is built from 12 residues. The germline CDR1 and CDR2 sequences are SGHNT and YYREEE (reference sequence). The CDR3 loop is CASSSQSDTQYF. The CDR3 DNA follows: TGTGCCAGCAGCTCCCAATCAGATACGCAGTATTTT. Using reference TRBV5-4 and TRBJ2-3 for the parts outside the CDR3, the full variable domain is ETGVTQSPTHLIKTRGQQVTLRCSSQSGHNTVSWYQQALGQGPQFIFQYYREEENGRGNFPPRFSGLQFPNYSSELNVNALELDDSALYLCASSSQSDTQYFGPGTRLTVL.

The chain joins TRBV6-6 to TRBJ2-1; 10 bases line up with TRBD2. The CDR3 has 16 amino acids. Per germline, CDR1 MNHNY and CDR2 SVGAGI (reference sequence). V shed 2 bases, J shed 2 bases, and the junction held 3 bases outside the gene matches. The CDR3 nucleotides read TGTGCCAGCAGTTACCAGCGGGAGGGACCCTACAATGAGCAGTTCTTC. Translation: CASSYQREGPYNEQFF.

The CDR3 DNA reads as TGTGCCAGTAGGACAGGGATCTATGGCTACACCTTC. It translates to CASRTGIYGYTF. The V gene is TRBV19, the J gene TRBJ1-2; 7 bases line up with TRBD1. The CDR3 spans 12 residues. The germline gives CDR1 LNHDA, CDR2 SQIVND (reference sequence). The J segment lost 4 bases and the V segment lost 6 bases, leaving 2 bases of the junction unmatched.

The chain is built from TRBV5-4 and TRBJ1-1, with D possibly being TRBD1 (6 bases). There are 14 residues in the CDR3. V was pared by 1 base and J by 1 base, with 8 bases between. Per germline, CDR1 SGHNT and CDR2 YYREEE (reference sequence). The CDR3 reads CASSLRGPNTEAFF. CDR3 nucleotides: TGTGCCAGCAGCTTGCGGGGGCCGAACACTGAAGCTTTCTTT.

This chain uses TRBV28 with TRBJ1-2; D is possibly TRBD1 (6 bases). The CDR3 loop spans 12 amino acids. V dropped 7 bases and J dropped 4 bases, with 10 bases sitting between them. Germline V lookup: CDR1 MDHEN, CDR2 SYDVKM. The chain's CDR3 is CASTTGTYGYTF. The DNA for the CDR3 is TGTGCCAGCACAACAGGGACCTATGGCTACACCTTC.

In regard to this clone: The same CDR3 is also encoded by other DNA sequences in this sample. The rearrangement joins TRBV18 to TRBJ1-1, with D unresolved. Per germline, CDR1 KGHSH and CDR2 LQKENI. The CDR3 has 14 amino acids. The ends were cut back, 3 bases at V and 0 bases at J, with 8 bases in the middle. The DNA of the CDR3 is TGTGCCAGCTCACCGGGCACCCTGAACACTGAAGCTTTCTTT. Its protein is CASSPGTLNTEAFF.

This CDR3 reads CASRIGLGETQYF. CDR3 DNA: TGTGCCAGCAGGATCGGACTAGGAGAGACCCAGTACTTC. This chain joins TRBV5-4 and TRBJ2-5, with 7 bases matching TRBD2. The J segment lost 4 bases and the V segment lost 5 bases, leaving 5 bases of the junction unmatched. This CDR3 spans 13 amino acids. Germline assignment: CDR1 SGHNT and CDR2 YYREEE (reference sequence).

This clone occurred once. The chain is built from TRBV5-6 and TRBJ2-7; 7 nucleotides agree with TRBD2. Germline V gene lookup returns CDR1 SGHDT and CDR2 YYEEEE. After removal of 0 bases from V and 3 bases from J, the junction contained 3 bases not matched to a gene. The CDR3 has 14 amino acids. The CDR3 bases are TGTGCCAGCAGCTTGGACGGGAGGTTCTACGAGCAGTACTTC. Translating gives CASSLDGRFYEQYF.

This chain uses TRBV5-6 with TRBJ2-7; TRBD2 matches 10 bases. Per germline, CDR1 SGHDT and CDR2 YYEEEE. V shed 1 base, J shed 3 bases, and the junction held 1 base outside the gene matches. CDR3 length: 14 residues. In nucleotides, the CDR3 is TGTGCCAGCAGCTTGACTAGCGGGGACTACGAGCAGTACTTC. This gives the protein CASSLTSGDYEQYF.

This chain connects TRBV6-1 to TRBJ2-7; D remains ambiguous. The CDR3 is 15 amino acids. Germline V CDR1 and CDR2: MNHNS, SASEGT. Trimming took 3 bases from V and 4 from J, leaving 16 bases between them. The CDR3 DNA reads as TGTGCCAGCAGTGAGGGGTCTCTAGGCAGGTACGAGCAGTACTTC. It encodes CASSEGSLGRYEQYF.